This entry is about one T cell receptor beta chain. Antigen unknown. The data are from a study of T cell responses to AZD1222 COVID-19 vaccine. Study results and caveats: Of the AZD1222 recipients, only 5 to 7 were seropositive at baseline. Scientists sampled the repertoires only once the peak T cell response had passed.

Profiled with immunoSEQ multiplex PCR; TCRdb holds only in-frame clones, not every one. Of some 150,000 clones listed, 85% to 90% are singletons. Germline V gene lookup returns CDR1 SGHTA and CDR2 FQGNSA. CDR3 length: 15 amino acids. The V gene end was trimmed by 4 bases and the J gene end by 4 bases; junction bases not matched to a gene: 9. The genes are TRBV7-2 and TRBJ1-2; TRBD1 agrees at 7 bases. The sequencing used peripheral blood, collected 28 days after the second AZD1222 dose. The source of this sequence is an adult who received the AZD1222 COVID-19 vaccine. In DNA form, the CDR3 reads TGTGCCAGCAGCTGGGGGACAGAGGCGGCCTATGGCTACACCTTC. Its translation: CASSWGTEAAYGYTF.